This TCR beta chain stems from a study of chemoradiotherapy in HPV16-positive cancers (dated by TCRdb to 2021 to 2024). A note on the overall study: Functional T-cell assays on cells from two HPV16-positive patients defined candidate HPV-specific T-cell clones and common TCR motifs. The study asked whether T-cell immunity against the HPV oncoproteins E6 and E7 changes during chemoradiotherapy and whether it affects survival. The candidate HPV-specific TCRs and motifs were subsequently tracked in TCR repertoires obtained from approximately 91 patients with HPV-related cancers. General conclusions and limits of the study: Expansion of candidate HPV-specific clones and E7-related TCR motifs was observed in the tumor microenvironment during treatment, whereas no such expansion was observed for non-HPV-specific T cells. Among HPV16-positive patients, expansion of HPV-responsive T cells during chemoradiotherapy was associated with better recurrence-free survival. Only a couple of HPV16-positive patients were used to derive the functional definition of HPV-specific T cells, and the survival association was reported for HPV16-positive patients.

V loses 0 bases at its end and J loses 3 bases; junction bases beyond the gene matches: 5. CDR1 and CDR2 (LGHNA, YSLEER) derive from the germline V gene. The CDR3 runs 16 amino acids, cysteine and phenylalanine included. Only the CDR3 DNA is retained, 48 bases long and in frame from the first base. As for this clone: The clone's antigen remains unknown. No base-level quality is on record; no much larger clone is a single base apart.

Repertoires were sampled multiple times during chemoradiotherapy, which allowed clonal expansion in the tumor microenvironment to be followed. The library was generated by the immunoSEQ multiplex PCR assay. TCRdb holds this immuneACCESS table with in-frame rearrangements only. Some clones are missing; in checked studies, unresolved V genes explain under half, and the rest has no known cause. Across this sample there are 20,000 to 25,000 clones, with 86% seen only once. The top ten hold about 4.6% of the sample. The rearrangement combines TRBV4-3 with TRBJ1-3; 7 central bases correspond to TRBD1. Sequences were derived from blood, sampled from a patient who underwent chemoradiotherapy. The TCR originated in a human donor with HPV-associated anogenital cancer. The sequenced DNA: TGCGCCAGCAGCCAAGACACAGGGGCAGATGGAAACACCATATATTTT. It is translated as CASSQDTGADGNTIYF.